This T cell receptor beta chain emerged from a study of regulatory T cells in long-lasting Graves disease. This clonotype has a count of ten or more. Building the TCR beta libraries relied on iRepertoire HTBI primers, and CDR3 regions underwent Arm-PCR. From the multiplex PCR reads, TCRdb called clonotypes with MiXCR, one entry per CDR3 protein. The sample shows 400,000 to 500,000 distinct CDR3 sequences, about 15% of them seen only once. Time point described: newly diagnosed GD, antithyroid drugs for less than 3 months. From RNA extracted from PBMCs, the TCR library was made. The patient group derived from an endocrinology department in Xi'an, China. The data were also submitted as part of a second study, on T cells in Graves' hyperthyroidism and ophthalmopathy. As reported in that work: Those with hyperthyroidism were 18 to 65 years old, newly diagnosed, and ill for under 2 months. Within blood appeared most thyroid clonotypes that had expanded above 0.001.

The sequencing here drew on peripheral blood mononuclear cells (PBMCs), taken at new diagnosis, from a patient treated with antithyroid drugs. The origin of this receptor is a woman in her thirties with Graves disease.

This chain's CDR3 is CASSLPRLAAGTDTQYF. For the CDR3, the DNA is TGTGCCAGCAGCTTACCCCGACTAGCGGCCGGCACAGATACGCAGTATTTT. The chain uses TRBV7-8 and TRBJ2-3; 9 nucleotides align to TRBD2. V gave up 2 bases and J gave up 1 base; unmatched junction bases: 7. The CDR3 is 17 amino acids. Germline values: CDR1 SGHVS, CDR2 FQNEAQ.